The 27 T cell receptor beta chains in this list originate from one sample, sequenced in a study of cytomegalovirus exposure and HLA in healthy donors listed by TCRdb under 2017. Preparation of the library involved the immunoSEQ multiplex PCR assay. TCRdb provides this immuneACCESS table in a form limited to in-frame rearrangements. Some clones are lacking; in checked studies, under half of them reflect an unresolved V gene, and why the rest are absent is not known. This sample is represented by about 140,000 clones; less than 90% of them were singletons. The top ten clones comprise nearly 3% of the sample. Sequenced: PBMCs. These receptors all stem from a man between 18 and 35 years old in good health and CMV-seronegative.

The genes are TRBV6-4 and TRBJ1-5; D gene unclear. The CDR3 is made up of 13 amino acids. V was cut by 4 bases and J by 7 bases, with 11 bases left in between. Germline CDR1 and CDR2: MRHNA and SNTAGT. CDR3 sequence reads: CASSVGAGQPQHF. The CDR3 region has the DNA TGTGCCAGCAGTGTTGGTGCCGGGCAGCCCCAGCATTTT.

The rearrangement links TRBV27 to TRBJ1-4; a possible D gene is TRBD1 (5 bases). The CDR3 sequence is 14 residues long. Trimming left V 3 bases short and J 4 bases short, with 9 bases between. The germline CDR1 and CDR2 sequences are MNHEY and SMNVEV (reference sequence). The CDR3 DNA follows: TGTGCCAGCAGTTTGGCAGGGAATAATGAAAAACTGTTTTTT. This sequence encodes CASSLAGNNEKLFF.

This clone was picked up one time. The CDR3 is CASSAGQGAGTGELFF. The CDR3 nucleotides are TGTGCCAGCAGCGCCGGACAGGGGGCGGGAACCGGGGAGCTGTTTTTT. The chain links TRBV5-4 to TRBJ2-2, with 11 bases that match TRBD1. The CDR3 contains 16 residues. Germline V CDR1 and CDR2: SGHNT, YYREEE (reference sequence). Germline trimming cut 4 bases from V and 5 bases from J; bases unmatched to any gene: 7. Complete variable domain (other parts from reference TRBV5-4 and TRBJ2-2): ETGVTQSPTHLIKTRGQQVTLRCSSQSGHNTVSWYQQALGQGPQFIFQYYREEENGRGNFPPRFSGLQFPNYSSELNVNALELDDSALYLCASSAGQGAGTGELFFGEGSRLTVL.

The chain employs TRBV27 and TRBJ2-6, with TRBD2 as a possible D gene (5 bases). There are 16 residues in the CDR3. V was pared by 0 bases and J by 2 bases, with 8 bases between. The germline V gene encodes CDR1 MNHEY and CDR2 SMNVEV (reference sequence). CDR3 sequence reads: CASSLSAGAGANVLTF. DNA of the CDR3: TGTGCCAGCAGTTTATCGGCCGGGGCTGGGGCCAACGTCCTGACTTTC.

The V and J genes are TRBV2 and TRBJ2-1; tentatively, D is TRBD2 (6 bases). V was clipped by 8 bases and J by 5 bases, with 22 bases between them. CDR3 length equals 16 residues. The germline V gene has CDR1 SNHLY and CDR2 FYNNEI. DNA for the CDR3: TGTGCCAGCCGATTCCCCCGGGAGTTCGGGGACAATGAGCAGTTCTTC. Translated, it gives CASRFPREFGDNEQFF.

This sequence joins TRBV6-5 and TRBJ1-1; TRBD1 agrees at 9 bases. The V segment lost 3 bases and the J segment 4 bases; nucleotides outside the gene matches: 6. This CDR3 spans 15 amino acids. Germline V lookup: CDR1 MNHEY, CDR2 SVGAGI. CDR3 sequence: CASSYLDRGPTEAFF. The CDR3 nucleotides are TGTGCCAGCAGTTATCTGGACAGGGGACCCACTGAAGCTTTCTTT.

This clone was found a few times. The CDR3 here is CASSVGLLNSPLHF. CDR3 nucleotides: TGTGCCAGCAGTGTAGGACTGCTTAATTCACCCCTCCACTTT. The V gene is TRBV2, the J gene TRBJ1-6; D uncertain. This CDR3 contains 14 residues. Trimming took off 4 bases at V and 6 bases at J, with 10 bases between the two ends. Germline V gene data show CDR1 as SNHLY and CDR2 as FYNNEI.

V usage is TRBV10-2 and J usage is TRBJ2-1, with a weak D call TRBD2 (5 bases). The CDR3 runs 16 residues. V was trimmed by 6 bases and J by 4 bases, leaving 19 bases between them. Looked up from germline, CDR1 is WSHSY and CDR2 is SAAADI. The CDR3: CASRGLAETGYNEQFF. CDR3 coding DNA: TGCGCCAGCAGGGGGTTGGCGGAAACGGGATACAATGAGCAGTTCTTC.

This clone was counted a few times. The rearrangement joins TRBV10-3 to TRBJ2-7, with TRBD2 identical over 7 bases. The length of the CDR3 is 14 residues. V lost 6 bases to trimming and J lost 5 bases; unmatched junction nucleotides: 10. CDR1 is ENHRY, CDR2 SYGVKD, per germline. CDR3 nucleotide sequence: TGTGCCATCAGAAAAAGCGGGGACGCCGACGAGCAGTACTTC. Amino acid sequence: CAIRKSGDADEQYF.

The rearrangement uses TRBV25-1 and TRBJ2-7, with 7 nucleotides matching TRBD1. Per the germline V gene, CDR1 is MGHDK and CDR2 is SYGVNS. V was clipped by 3 bases and J by 2 bases; unmatched bases: 13. The CDR3 contains 17 residues. The CDR3 here is CASSDPDPGTVAYEQYF. The CDR3 DNA reads as TGTGCCAGCAGTGACCCAGACCCCGGGACAGTAGCCTACGAGCAGTACTTC.

The V call is TRBV18, the J call TRBJ1-2; D perhaps matches TRBD1 (5 bases). The CDR3 is 13 residues long. Germline V lookup: CDR1 KGHSH, CDR2 LQKENI. V lost 3 bases, J lost 6 bases, and 11 bases lay in between. CDR3 sequence: CASSPADSHGYTF. The CDR3, as DNA: TGTGCCAGCTCACCTGCTGACAGCCATGGCTACACCTTC. The full variable domain, its missing parts supplied by reference TRBV18 and TRBJ1-2, is NAGVMQNPRHLVRRRGQEARLRCSPMKGHSHVYWYRQLPEEGLKFMVYLQKENIIDESGMPKERFSAEFPKEGPSILRIQQVVRGDSAAYFCASSPADSHGYTFGSGTRLTVV.

The J gene is TRBJ2-7, the V gene TRBV13; 10 nucleotides align to TRBD2. CDR3 size: 15 residues. Trimming cost V 1 base and J 5 bases; bases outside gene matches: 5. Germline V lookup: CDR1 PRHDT, CDR2 FYEKMQ (reference sequence). CDR3: CASSLARLAGDEQYF. As DNA, the CDR3 is TGTGCCAGCAGCTTAGCTCGCCTAGCGGGAGACGAGCAGTACTTC.

The genes are TRBV7-9 and TRBJ2-1; the match to TRBD2 covers 9 bases. Germline CDR1 is SEHNR and CDR2 is FQNEAQ (reference sequence). The CDR3 loop spans 17 amino acids. Losses at the gene ends were 5 bases for V and 7 bases for J; bases not matched to a gene: 15. CDR3 sequence reads: CASSRPPLAGAVNEQFF. The CDR3 DNA reads TGTGCCAGCAGCAGACCGCCTTTAGCGGGAGCCGTAAATGAGCAGTTCTTC.

This clone has just a few counts. The chain recombines TRBV5-6 with TRBJ1-4; a weak D match, TRBD1 (6 bases). CDR1 and CDR2 from the germline V gene are SGHDT and YYEEEE. The ends were cut back, 3 bases at V and 13 bases at J, with 13 bases in the middle. The CDR3 runs to 12 residues. The CDR3 protein is CASSSQGRALFF. CDR3 DNA sequence: TGTGCCAGCAGCTCACAGGGAAGGGCACTGTTTTTT. The variable domain in full, with the rest retrieved from reference TRBV5-6 and TRBJ1-4, is DAGVTQSPTHLIKTRGQQVTLRCSPKSGHDTVSWYQQALGQGPQFIFQYYEEEERQRGNFPDRFSGHQFPNYSSELNVNALLLGDSALYLCASSSQGRALFFGSGTQLSVL.

This sequence joins TRBV27 and TRBJ2-1; 10 bases are a match to TRBD2. Germline V lookup: CDR1 MNHEY, CDR2 SMNVEV (reference sequence). V shed 3 bases and J 3 bases; nucleotides not matched to a gene: 14. The CDR3 is 19 amino acids. The CDR3 DNA reads TGTGCCAGCAGTTTCGAGTCTAGCGGGAGCGCTTATAACTACAATGAGCAGTTCTTC. This translates into CASSFESSGSAYNYNEQFF.

The chain recombines TRBV6-5 with TRBJ2-7, with D possibly matching TRBD2 (5 bases). V dropped 8 bases and J dropped 2 bases, with 19 bases sitting between them. This CDR3 is built from 15 residues. The germline V gene encodes CDR1 MNHEY and CDR2 SVGAGI. The CDR3 protein is CASGLIGAATYEQYF. As DNA, the CDR3 is TGTGCCAGCGGGCTTATCGGAGCGGCGACCTACGAGCAGTACTTC.

The V call is TRBV29-1, the J call TRBJ2-1; 9 bases are shared with TRBD2. V trimming: 5 bases; J trimming: 3 bases; junction bases outside the gene matches: 11. Looked up from germline, CDR1 is SQVTM and CDR2 is ANQGSEA. The length of the CDR3 is 16 residues. The CDR3 loop is CSVRLAGPPSYNEQFF. CDR3 nucleotides: TGCAGCGTTAGGCTAGCGGGACCACCAAGCTACAATGAGCAGTTCTTC.

V and J are TRBV6-1 and TRBJ2-7; D is unclear. This CDR3 is built from 14 residues. CDR1 MNHNS and CDR2 SASEGT come from the germline V gene. V lost 6 bases and J 3 bases, leaving 15 bases between the germline ends. CDR3 nucleotide sequence: TGTGCCAGCAGATCGTATAGCCGCCTCTACGAGCAGTACTTC. Translated, it gives CASRSYSRLYEQYF.

This rearrangement joins TRBV29-1 to TRBJ2-7, with D tentatively TRBD1 (5 bases). The V end lost 0 bases, the J end lost 3 bases, and 9 bases lay between the germline ends. Germline values: CDR1 SQVTM, CDR2 ANQGSEA. CDR3 length equals 13 residues. The CDR3 DNA reads TGCAGCGTTGAAGATAACGGACACTACGAGCAGTACTTC. It specifies CSVEDNGHYEQYF.

The genes are TRBV6-1 and TRBJ2-1; the D gene is possibly TRBD1 (6 bases). Trimming stripped 0 bases from V and 7 bases from J, with 13 bases between. This CDR3 is 15 amino acids long. The germline V gene has CDR1 MNHNS and CDR2 SASEGT. DNA of the CDR3: TGTGCCAGCAGTGAAGCGGGCAGGGGAAGGAATGAGCAGTTCTTC. Protein: CASSEAGRGRNEQFF.

As DNA, the CDR3 is TGTGCCAGCGGACCGGACAGGGGGCGTCAAGAGACCCAGTACTTC. The encoded protein is CASGPDRGRQETQYF. The chain is built from TRBV2 and TRBJ2-5, with TRBD1 matching 11 bases. V lost 8 bases and J lost 2; bases outside the gene matches: 7. CDR3 length equals 15 residues. Germline CDR1 SNHLY, CDR2 FYNNEI.

The J gene is TRBJ2-1, the V gene TRBV7-2; D perhaps matches TRBD2 (5 bases). Germline lookup yields CDR1 SGHTA and CDR2 FQGNSA. V shed 5 bases and J shed 11 bases, with 22 bases lying between them. The CDR3 runs to 15 residues. The CDR3 loop is CASSPLALERRKQFF. As DNA, the CDR3 is TGTGCCAGCAGCCCCCTTGCCTTGGAGCGGAGGAAGCAGTTCTTC.

This chain links TRBV7-8 with TRBJ2-1; possibly TRBD2 for D (6 bases). The CDR3 is 17 amino acids. Trimming removed 4 bases from V and 8 bases from J, with 24 bases in between. CDR1 is SGHVS and CDR2 is FQNEAQ in the germline V gene. CDR3 amino acids: CASSSALSGGAPHEQFF. As DNA, the CDR3 is TGTGCCAGCAGCTCGGCCCTCTCAGGAGGGGCGCCGCATGAGCAGTTCTTC.

This rearrangement joins TRBV6-5 to TRBJ2-7; 7 nucleotides match TRBD1. J was trimmed by 0 bases and V by 6 bases; bases with no gene match: 8. Germline V gene lookup returns CDR1 MNHEY and CDR2 SVGAGI. This CDR3 spans 15 amino acids. The CDR3 protein is CASRAGQESSYEQYF. The CDR3 DNA sequence: TGTGCCAGCAGAGCTGGACAGGAGAGCTCCTACGAGCAGTACTTC.

The chain is built from TRBV19 and TRBJ1-2; D is unclear. V lost 6 bases and J lost 4, with 12 bases in between. Germline lookup yields CDR1 LNHDA and CDR2 SQIVND (reference sequence). This CDR3 has 13 amino acids. The CDR3 reads CASSSPGFYGYTF. DNA for the CDR3: TGTGCCAGTAGCTCACCAGGATTCTATGGCTACACCTTC.

This chain connects TRBV19 to TRBJ1-5; TRBD1 matches at 10 bases. Germline CDR1 reads LNHDA; CDR2 reads SQIVND (reference sequence). The CDR3 spans 15 residues. J was trimmed by 6 bases and V by 5 bases; bases with no gene match: 7. The CDR3 region has the DNA TGTGCCAGTAGTCGGAGACAGGGGGCCCGTCAGCCCCAGCATTTT. It encodes CASSRRQGARQPQHF.

This clone was picked up one time. This rearrangement joins TRBV6-5 to TRBJ2-7, with D tentatively TRBD1 (5 bases). This CDR3 contains 12 residues. V shed 5 bases and J shed 4 bases, with 9 bases lying between them. In germline, CDR1 is MNHEY, CDR2 SVGAGI. CDR3 sequence reads: CASSQQEYEQYF. The CDR3 DNA sequence: TGTGCCAGCAGTCAACAGGAATACGAGCAGTACTTC.